This note documents a single TCR beta chain sequence. As yet, its antigen is unknown. Given a much more abundant clone one base away, this may be a read error. This CDR3 has 12 amino acids. Germline CDR1 SEHNR, CDR2 FQNEAQ (reference sequence). Trimming pared 5 bases from V and 6 bases from J, leaving 11 bases between. CDR3 regions of TCR beta were amplified from RNA transcripts. An opening RT-PCR round employed HTBI primers and preceded a second-round multiplex PCR. TCRdb recomputed calls from the multiplex PCR reads with MiXCR, one row per CDR3 protein. Among 650,000 to 800,000 distinct CDR3 sequences listed, about 38% were seen once. This record belongs to a study of Graves' ophthalmopathy and Graves' hyperthyroidism. Turning to the study itself: At the time of initial diagnosis and before any treatment, peripheral blood was collected.

Regarding the study as a whole: Discriminating ophthalmopathy from stable hyperthyroidism, a 13-signature model attained a sensitivity of under 90% and a specificity of approximately 81%. In predicting ophthalmopathy progression, the model reached about 71% sensitivity and about 73% specificity. Clonotypes were expanded in thyroid at above 0.001 frequency, and most also appeared in blood.

The material sequenced was peripheral blood. The chain links TRBV7-9 to TRBJ2-7; the D is unclear. The sequence derives from an adult man with Graves' ophthalmopathy. CDR3 DNA sequence: TGTGCCAGCAGCCCCAACCGGTTCGAGCAGTACTTC. Encoded protein: CASSPNRFEQYF.